The 14 T cell receptor beta chains below all came from one sample that was sequenced in a study of blood T cells in healthy people across ages. The second PCR ran roughly 7 to 12 cycles with a sample-barcoded 5' primer and J-beta primers. TCRdb itself ran the 5' RACE reads through MiXCR, one entry per CDR3 protein. The repertoire has about 780,000 distinct CDR3 sequences, 35% to 60% of them found once; the top ten carry around 18%. Sequenced sample: blood. Receptors originate from a man older than 75 in good health.

The rearrangement links TRBV30 to TRBJ1-1; TRBD1 aligns across 7 bases. Germline lookup yields CDR1 GTSNPN and CDR2 SVGIG (reference sequence). This CDR3 region has 12 residues. The trim removed 5 bases at V and 5 bases at J, leaving 5 bases unmatched. CDR3 region: CAWGQVGTEAFF. The DNA for the CDR3 is TGTGCCTGGGGACAGGTCGGGACTGAAGCTTTCTTT.

The chain carries TRBV5-5 and TRBJ2-3; 7 bases agree with TRBD2. Per germline, CDR1 SGHKS and CDR2 YYEKEE (reference sequence). The CDR3 is 15 residues long. The junction had 7 bases not matched to a gene; V was cut back by 0 bases and J by 6 bases. The CDR3 sequence is CASSLVPSGRDTQYF. The DNA of the CDR3 is TGTGCCAGCAGCTTGGTGCCTAGCGGCCGGGATACGCAGTATTTT. The complete variable domain, with remaining parts taken from reference TRBV5-5 and TRBJ2-3, reads DAGVTQSPTHLIKTRGQQVTLRCSPISGHKSVSWYQQVLGQGPQFIFQYYEKEERGRGNFPDRFSARQFPNYSSELNVNALLLGDSALYLCASSLVPSGRDTQYFGPGTRLTVL.

V usage is TRBV20-1 and J usage is TRBJ1-2; unclear D gene. From germline, CDR1 is DFQATT and CDR2 SNEGSKA (reference sequence). V was trimmed by 0 bases and J by 3 bases, leaving 8 bases between them. The CDR3 loop spans 13 amino acids. The CDR3 loop reads CSARERADYGYTF. The CDR3 DNA is TGCAGTGCTAGAGAAAGGGCGGACTATGGCTACACCTTC.

This chain uses TRBV20-1 with TRBJ2-5, with 7 bases fitting TRBD2. The V segment lost 1 base and the J segment 0 bases; nucleotides outside the gene matches: 14. CDR3 size: 18 residues. Germline loops: CDR1 DFQATT, CDR2 SNEGSKA (reference sequence). CDR3 nucleotide sequence: TGCAGTGCTAGAGTCGCCGTCGGGGGGAAGGCGGACCAAGAGACCCAGTACTTC. This sequence encodes CSARVAVGGKADQETQYF.

This clonotype was seen a few times. The rearrangement joins TRBV20-1 to TRBJ2-1, with 8 bases that match TRBD1. With 0 bases clipped from V and 7 bases from J, the junction kept 8 bases outside the gene matches. CDR3 length: 15 amino acids. Germline V gives CDR1 DFQATT, CDR2 SNEGSKA (reference sequence). The CDR3 spells CSARDDRGEKNEQFF. The CDR3 coding sequence is TGCAGTGCTAGAGATGACAGGGGAGAGAAGAATGAGCAGTTCTTC.

J is TRBJ1-6 and V is TRBV7-2, with a tentative D call TRBD1 (5 bases). The V end lost 5 bases, the J end lost 6 bases, and 14 bases lay between the germline ends. CDR3 length: 15 residues. Germline V gene sequence: CDR1 SGHTA, CDR2 FQGNSA. The CDR3 DNA reads as TGTGCCAGCAGCGCTCGGACACCTATTAATTCACCCCTCCACTTT. Translated, it gives CASSARTPINSPLHF.

The chain links TRBV12-3 or TRBV12-4 to TRBJ2-3, with 11 bases lining up with TRBD2. The CDR3 covers 16 residues. The J segment lost 7 bases and the V segment lost 2 bases, leaving 8 bases of the junction unmatched. The CDR3 DNA reads as TGTGCCAGCAGTTTAAGCCCTAGCGGGGGGACCTATACGCAGTATTTT. It specifies CASSLSPSGGTYTQYF.

CDR3 bases: TGCGCCAGCAGCTTTATTGGGACTAGCGGGAGCCTTGAGGCAGATACGCAGTATTTT. Translation gives CASSFIGTSGSLEADTQYF. V is TRBV5-1 and J is TRBJ2-3; 14 nucleotides match TRBD2. Germline V gene sequence: CDR1 SGHRS, CDR2 YFSETQ. There are 19 residues in the CDR3. Unmatched junction bases numbered 12, after V lost 2 bases and J lost 4 bases.

This clonotype was seen more than once but under ten times. V and J are TRBV29-1 and TRBJ2-5; tentatively, D is TRBD1 (6 bases). With the DNA end fitting TRBJ2-7 better, the J assignment may be wrong. The CDR3 is 12 amino acids. Germline V gives CDR1 SQVTM, CDR2 ANQGSEA. CDR3 amino acids: CSVEDSSYEQYF. In DNA, the CDR3 is TGCAGCGTTGAGGACAGCTCGTACGAGCAGTACTTC.

The chain joins TRBV5-1 to TRBJ2-1; TRBD2 agrees at 8 bases. With 3 bases clipped from V and 6 bases from J, the junction kept 2 bases outside the gene matches. Per the germline V gene, CDR1 is SGHRS and CDR2 is YFSETQ. The length of the CDR3 is 13 residues. DNA for the CDR3: TGCGCCAGCAGCTGGGGGACTAGCAATGAGCAGTTCTTC. Translated, it gives CASSWGTSNEQFF. Drawing the rest from reference TRBV5-1 and TRBJ2-1, the complete variable domain is KAGVTQTPRYLIKTRGQQVTLSCSPISGHRSVSWYQQTPGQGLQFLFEYFSETQRNKGNFPGRFSGRQFSNSRSEMNVSTLELGDSALYLCASSWGTSNEQFFGPGTRLTVL.

With respect to this clonotype: Given the absence of the conserved phenylalanine or tryptophan at the CDR3 end, a read error is likely. The chain combines TRBV5-1 with TRBJ2-4; D uncertain. Germline CDR1 SGHRS, CDR2 YFSETQ. Deletions cut 3 bases from V and 7 bases from J, with 17 bases between. The CDR3 has 15 amino acids. CDR3 bases: TGCGCCAGCAGCTCCGACCTGGGGTCCCCCAACATTCAGTACTCC. Protein sequence: CASSSDLGSPNIQYS.

This clonotype was found once. This may be a read error, as it is one base from a much larger clone. This chain links TRBV29-1 with TRBJ2-5, with 7 bases identical to TRBD1. The better agreement between TRBJ2-1 and the DNA end casts doubt on the J call. The CDR3 consists of 13 residues. In germline, CDR1 is SQVTM, CDR2 ANQGSEA. As DNA, the CDR3 is TGCAGCGCTAGTGACAGGGCGCAAGAGACCCAGTTCTTC. Protein: CSASDRAQETQFF.

This clonotype has just a few counts. This chain joins TRBV2 and TRBJ2-1; D is tentatively TRBD1 or TRBD2 (6 bases each). The germline V gene encodes CDR1 SNHLY and CDR2 FYNNEI. The CDR3 contains 17 residues. V was trimmed by 4 bases and J by 4 bases, leaving 20 bases between them. In DNA, the CDR3 is TGTGCCAGCAGTGTCTTTGGGGGGCAGGGAACGTACAATGAGCAGTTCTTC. Its protein product is CASSVFGGQGTYNEQFF.

The chain links TRBV7-2 to TRBJ1-6; 7 positions agree with TRBD1. Germline V gene sequence: CDR1 SGHTA, CDR2 FQGNSA. V shed 5 bases and J 6 bases; nucleotides not matched to a gene: 7. The CDR3 loop spans 15 amino acids. The CDR3 DNA sequence: TGTGCCAGCAGCCTACCAGCAGGGGGTAATTCACCCCTCCACTTT. Amino acids: CASSLPAGGNSPLHF.